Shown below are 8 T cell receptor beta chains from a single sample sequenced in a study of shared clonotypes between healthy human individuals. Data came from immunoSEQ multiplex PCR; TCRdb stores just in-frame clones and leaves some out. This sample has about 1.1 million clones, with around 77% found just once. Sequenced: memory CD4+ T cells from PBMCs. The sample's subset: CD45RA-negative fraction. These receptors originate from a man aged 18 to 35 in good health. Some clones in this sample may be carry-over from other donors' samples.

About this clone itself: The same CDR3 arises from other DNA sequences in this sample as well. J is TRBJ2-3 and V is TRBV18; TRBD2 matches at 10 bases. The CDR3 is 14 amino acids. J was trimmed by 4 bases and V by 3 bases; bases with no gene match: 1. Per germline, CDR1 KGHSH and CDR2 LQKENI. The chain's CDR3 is CASSPGLAPDTQYF. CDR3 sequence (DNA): TGTGCCAGCTCACCGGGACTAGCGCCAGATACGCAGTATTTT.

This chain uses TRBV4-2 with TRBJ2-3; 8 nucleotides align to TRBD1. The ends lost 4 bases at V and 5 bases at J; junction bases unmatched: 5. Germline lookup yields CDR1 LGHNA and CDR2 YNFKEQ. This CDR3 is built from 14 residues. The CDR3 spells CASSPGTGKDTQYF. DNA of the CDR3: TGTGCCAGCAGCCCCGGGACAGGCAAAGATACGCAGTATTTT.

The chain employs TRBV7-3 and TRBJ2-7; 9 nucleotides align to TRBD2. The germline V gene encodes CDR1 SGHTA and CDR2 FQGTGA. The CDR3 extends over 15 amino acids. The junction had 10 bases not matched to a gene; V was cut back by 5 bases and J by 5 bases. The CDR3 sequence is CASSLLAGVFHEQYF. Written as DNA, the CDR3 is TGTGCCAGCAGCCTATTAGCGGGAGTCTTCCACGAGCAGTACTTC.

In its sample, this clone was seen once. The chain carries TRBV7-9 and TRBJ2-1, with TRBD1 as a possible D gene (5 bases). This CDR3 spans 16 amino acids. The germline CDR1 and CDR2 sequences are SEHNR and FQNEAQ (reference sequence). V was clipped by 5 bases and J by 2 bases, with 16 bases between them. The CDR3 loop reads CASSPGLSGPYNEQFF. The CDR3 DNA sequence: TGTGCCAGCAGCCCAGGGCTCTCAGGTCCCTACAATGAGCAGTTCTTC.

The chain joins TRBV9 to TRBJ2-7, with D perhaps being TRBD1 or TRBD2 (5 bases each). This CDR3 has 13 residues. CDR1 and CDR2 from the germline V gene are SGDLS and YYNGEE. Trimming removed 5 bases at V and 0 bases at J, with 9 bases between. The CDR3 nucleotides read TGTGCCAGCAGTCGGGACGTCTCCTACGAGCAGTACTTC. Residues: CASSRDVSYEQYF.

The CDR3 sequence is CASSSPSGRTQETQYF. The CDR3 DNA reads TGCGCCAGCAGCTCCCCTAGCGGGAGAACGCAAGAGACCCAGTACTTC. This rearrangement joins TRBV5-1 to TRBJ2-5; 10 bases fit TRBD2. J lost 2 bases, V lost 3 bases, and 7 bases had no gene match. Germline V gene data show CDR1 as SGHRS and CDR2 as YFSETQ. The CDR3 consists of 16 residues.

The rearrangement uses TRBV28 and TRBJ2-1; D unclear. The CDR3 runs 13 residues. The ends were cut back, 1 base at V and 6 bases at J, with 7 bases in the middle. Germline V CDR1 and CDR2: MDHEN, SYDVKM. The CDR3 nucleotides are TGTGCCAGCAGTTTATCGACTTTCAATGAGCAGTTCTTC. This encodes CASSLSTFNEQFF. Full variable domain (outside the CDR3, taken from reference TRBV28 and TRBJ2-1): DVKVTQSSRYLVKRTGEKVFLECVQDMDHENMFWYRQDPGLGLRLIYFSYDVKMKEKGDIPEGYSVSREKKERFSLILESASTNQTSMYLCASSLSTFNEQFFGPGTRLTVL.

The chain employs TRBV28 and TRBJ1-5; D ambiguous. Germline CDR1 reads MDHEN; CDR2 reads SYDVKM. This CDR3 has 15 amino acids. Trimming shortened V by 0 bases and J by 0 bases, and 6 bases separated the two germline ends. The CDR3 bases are TGTGCCAGCAGTTTATGGGGCGCTAGCAATCAGCCCCAGCATTTT. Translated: CASSLWGASNQPQHF.